This T cell receptor (beta chain) is drawn from a study of T-cell reconstitution after alpha-beta-depleted transplantation in children. In this sample, this clonotype turned up many times. Library preparation (for TCRbeta) was performed with unique molecular identifiers. MiXCR, run by TCRdb on the PCR reads, gives a single entry per CDR3 protein. The profile covers over 85,000 distinct CDR3 sequences, with 9% to 12% appearing a single time and approximately 7.6% taken by the ten largest. Germline assignment: CDR1 DFQATT and CDR2 SNEGSKA (reference sequence). This CDR3 spans 14 amino acids. V lost 5 bases and J lost 6, with 14 bases in between.

The sample was PBMCs from the stem cell graft donor, taken from the stem cell graft. The rearrangement links TRBV20-1 to TRBJ1-6, with a tentative D call TRBD1 (5 bases). The sequence came from a human donor who donated a stem cell graft to a child with acute lymphoblastic leukemia. The CDR3 DNA reads TGCAGTGCTGGGTTGGGACGGTTTAATTCACCCCTCCACTTT. The encoded protein is CSAGLGRFNSPLHF.